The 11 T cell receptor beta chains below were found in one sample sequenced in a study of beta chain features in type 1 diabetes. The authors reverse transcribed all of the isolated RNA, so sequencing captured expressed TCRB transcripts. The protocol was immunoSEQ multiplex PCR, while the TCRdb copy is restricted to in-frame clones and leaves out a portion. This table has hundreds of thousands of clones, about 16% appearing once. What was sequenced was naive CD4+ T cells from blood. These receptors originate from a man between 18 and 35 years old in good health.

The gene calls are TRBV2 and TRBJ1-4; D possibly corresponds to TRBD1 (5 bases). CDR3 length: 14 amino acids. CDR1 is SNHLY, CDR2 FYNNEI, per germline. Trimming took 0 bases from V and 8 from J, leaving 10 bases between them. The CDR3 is CASSEALRGEKLFF. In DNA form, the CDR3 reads TGTGCCAGCAGTGAAGCGCTTCGGGGGGAAAAACTGTTTTTT.

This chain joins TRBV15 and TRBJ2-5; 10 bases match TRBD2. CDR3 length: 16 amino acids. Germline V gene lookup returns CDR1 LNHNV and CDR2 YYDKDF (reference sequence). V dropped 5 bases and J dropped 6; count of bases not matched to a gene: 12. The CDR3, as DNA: TGTGCCACCAGCGACAGCGCTACTAGCGGGAAAAAGACCCAGTACTTC. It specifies CATSDSATSGKKTQYF.

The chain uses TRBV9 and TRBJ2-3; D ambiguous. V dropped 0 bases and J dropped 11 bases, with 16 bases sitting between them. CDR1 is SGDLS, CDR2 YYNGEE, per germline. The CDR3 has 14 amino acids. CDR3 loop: CASSVGEASPRQYF. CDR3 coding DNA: TGTGCCAGCAGCGTAGGAGAGGCATCACCTCGGCAGTATTTT.

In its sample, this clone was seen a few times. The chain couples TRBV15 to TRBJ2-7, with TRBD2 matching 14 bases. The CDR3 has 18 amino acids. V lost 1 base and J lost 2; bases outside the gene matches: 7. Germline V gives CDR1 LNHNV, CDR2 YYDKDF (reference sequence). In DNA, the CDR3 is TGTGCCACCAGCAGAGGCTCCGGACTAGCGGGGGGTGCCTACGAGCAGTACTTC. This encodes CATSRGSGLAGGAYEQYF. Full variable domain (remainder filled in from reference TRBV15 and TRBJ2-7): DAMVIQNPRYQVTQFGKPVTLSCSQTLNHNVMYWYQQKSSQAPKLLFHYYDKDFNNEADTPDNFQSRRPNTSFCFLDIRSPGLGDTAMYLCATSRGSGLAGGAYEQYFGPGTRLTVT.

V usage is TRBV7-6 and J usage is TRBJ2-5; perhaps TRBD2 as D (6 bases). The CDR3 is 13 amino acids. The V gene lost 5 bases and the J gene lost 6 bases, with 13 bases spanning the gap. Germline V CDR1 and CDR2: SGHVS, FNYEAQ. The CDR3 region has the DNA TGTGCCAGCAGCCCAAGACTAGTACAGACCCAGTACTTC. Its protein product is CASSPRLVQTQYF.

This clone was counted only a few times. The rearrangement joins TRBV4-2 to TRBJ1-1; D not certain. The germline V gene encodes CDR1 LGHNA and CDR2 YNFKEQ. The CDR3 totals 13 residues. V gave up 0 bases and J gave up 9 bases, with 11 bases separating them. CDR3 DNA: TGTGCCAGCAGCCAAGATACCCCCATCAAAGCTTTCTTT. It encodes CASSQDTPIKAFF.

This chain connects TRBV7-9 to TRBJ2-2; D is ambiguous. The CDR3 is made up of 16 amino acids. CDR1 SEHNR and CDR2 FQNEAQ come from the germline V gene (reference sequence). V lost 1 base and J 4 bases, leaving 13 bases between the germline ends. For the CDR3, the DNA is TGTGCCAGCAGCTTAGTGAGAGGCAGGCCCACCGGGGAGCTGTTTTTT. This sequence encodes CASSLVRGRPTGELFF.

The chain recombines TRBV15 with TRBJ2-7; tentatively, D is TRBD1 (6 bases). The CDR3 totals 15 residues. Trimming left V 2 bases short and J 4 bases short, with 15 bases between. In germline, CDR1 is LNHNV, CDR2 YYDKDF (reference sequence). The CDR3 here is CATSRSTGNKYEQYF. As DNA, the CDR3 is TGTGCCACCAGCAGAAGCACAGGGAACAAGTACGAGCAGTACTTC. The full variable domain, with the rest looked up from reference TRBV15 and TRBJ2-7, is DAMVIQNPRYQVTQFGKPVTLSCSQTLNHNVMYWYQQKSSQAPKLLFHYYDKDFNNEADTPDNFQSRRPNTSFCFLDIRSPGLGDTAMYLCATSRSTGNKYEQYFGPGTRLTVT.

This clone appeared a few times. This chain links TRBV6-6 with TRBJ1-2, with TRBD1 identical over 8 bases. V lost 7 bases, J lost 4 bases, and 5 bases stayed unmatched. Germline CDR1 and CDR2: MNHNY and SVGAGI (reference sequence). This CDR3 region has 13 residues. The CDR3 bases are TGTGCCAGCACCCAGGGGGCAGGCTATGGCTACACCTTC. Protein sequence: CASTQGAGYGYTF.

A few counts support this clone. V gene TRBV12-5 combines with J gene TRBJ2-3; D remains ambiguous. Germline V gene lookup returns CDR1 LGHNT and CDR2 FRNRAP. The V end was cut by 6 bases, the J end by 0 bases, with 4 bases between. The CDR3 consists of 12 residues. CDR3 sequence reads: CASGSSTDTQYF. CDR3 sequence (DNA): TGTGCTAGTGGCTCGAGCACAGATACGCAGTATTTT. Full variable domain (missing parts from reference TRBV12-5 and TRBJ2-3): DARVTQTPRHKVTEMGQEVTMRCQPILGHNTVFWYRQTMMQGLELLAYFRNRAPLDDSGMPKDRFSAEMPDATLATLKIQPSEPRDSAVYFCASGSSTDTQYFGPGTRLTVL.

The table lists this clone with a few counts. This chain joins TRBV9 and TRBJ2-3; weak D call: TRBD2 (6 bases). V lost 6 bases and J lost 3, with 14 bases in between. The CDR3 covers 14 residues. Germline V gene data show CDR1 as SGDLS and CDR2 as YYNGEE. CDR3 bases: TGTGCCAGCACTGAGCGGGTGGAGACAGATACGCAGTATTTT. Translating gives CASTERVETDTQYF.